The clone carrying this T cell receptor (beta chain) was recorded at least ten times. Germline loops: CDR1 SGHTA, CDR2 FQGNSA. The ends lost 5 bases at V and 4 bases at J; junction bases unmatched: 8. The CDR3 sequence is 14 residues long. This entry is derived from a study of T cell repertoires in cytomegalovirus infection. TCRdb reanalysed the reads using MiXCR and keeps one entry per CDR3 protein. The data contain under 250,000 distinct CDR3 sequences, about 12% of them seen just once; the ten biggest clones take up approximately 1.6%. The specimen was PBMCs. This TCR came from a human donor in good health (CMV status not recorded). Some clones in this sample may be carry-over from other donors' samples. This chain joins TRBV7-2 and TRBJ2-7; 7 bases match TRBD1. The CDR3 DNA reads as TGTGCCAGCAGCCTCGACAGGGTGAGGTACGAGCAGTACTTC. Encoded protein: CASSLDRVRYEQYF. Based on the CDR3 plus reference TRBV7-2 and TRBJ2-7, the full variable domain is GAGVSQSPSNKVTEKGKDVELRCDPISGHTALYWYRQSLGQGLEFLIYFQGNSAPDKSGLPSDRFSAERTGGSVSTLTIQRTQQEDSAVYLCASSLDRVRYEQYFGPGTRLTVT.